Presented here are 23 T cell receptor beta chains from one specimen sequenced in a study of neoadjuvant anti-PD-1 for oral cavity cancer. The assay was immunoSEQ multiplex PCR, and TCRdb's table has in-frame clones only and misses some. Of about 68,000 clones listed, approximately 81% are singletons. Time point described: after neoadjuvant nivolumab, at surgical resection. The sequences come from PBMCs, collected after nivolumab (anti-PD-1) treatment. These receptors all stem from a person aged 35-80 years with oral cavity squamous cell carcinoma.

This clone is a singleton in its sample. A read error is possible here, since a much larger clone lies one base away. The rearrangement joins TRBV6-5 to TRBJ1-1; unclear D gene. The CDR3 is 10 amino acids. V lost 7 bases, J lost 4 bases, and 4 bases lay in between. The germline CDR1 and CDR2 sequences are MNHEY and SVGAGI. This chain's CDR3 is CASIGTEAFF. CDR3 coding DNA: TGTGCCAGCATAGGCACTGAAGCTTTCTTT.

The V gene is TRBV2, the J gene TRBJ2-2, with D possibly TRBD1 on 5 matching bases. Germline CDR1 reads SNHLY; CDR2 reads FYNNEI. With 4 bases removed from V and 8 bases from J, the gap between germline ends came to 11 bases. CDR3 length: 13 residues. The CDR3 loop reads CASSAQGAGELFF. The CDR3 DNA follows: TGTGCCAGCAGTGCCCAGGGTGCGGGGGAGCTGTTTTTT.

V is TRBV6-6 and J is TRBJ1-1; no firm D call. Germline-derived CDR1 and CDR2 are MNHNY and SVGAGI (reference sequence). Trimming pared 5 bases from V and 5 bases from J, leaving 9 bases between. The CDR3 length is 12 residues. CDR3 DNA: TGTGCCAGCAGTGCAGGATGGACTGAAGCTTTCTTT. It encodes CASSAGWTEAFF.

The chain combines TRBV7-9 with TRBJ1-4, with D perhaps matching TRBD1 (6 bases). The CDR3 totals 13 residues. CDR1 and CDR2 (germline): SEHNR, FQNEAQ (reference sequence). The V end lost 5 bases, the J end lost 5 bases, and 9 bases lay between the germline ends. The CDR3 DNA reads as TGTGCCAGCAGCGGACAGCTAAATGAAAAACTGTTTTTT. Translating it yields CASSGQLNEKLFF.

The rearrangement uses TRBV6-1 and TRBJ2-7; 9 bases line up with TRBD1. The CDR3 consists of 14 residues. J lost 1 base, V lost 4 bases, and 2 bases had no gene match. Germline V gives CDR1 MNHNS, CDR2 SASEGT. CDR3 nucleotide sequence: TGTGCCAGCAGTGCGGGACAGGGTTCCTACGAGCAGTACTTC. It codes for CASSAGQGSYEQYF.

V gene TRBV10-3 combines with J gene TRBJ1-1, with D unresolved. Trimming left V 6 bases short and J 3 bases short, with 11 bases between. This CDR3 has 13 residues. Germline assignment: CDR1 ENHRY and CDR2 SYGVKD. Written as DNA, the CDR3 is TGTGCCATCAGGGGAGGCGCGGACACTGAAGCTTTCTTT. Its protein product is CAIRGGADTEAFF.

The chain couples TRBV7-8 to TRBJ1-1; weak D call: TRBD1 (6 bases). Germline CDR1 is SGHVS and CDR2 is FQNEAQ. The CDR3 spans 14 residues. The V end lost 5 bases, the J end lost 0 bases, and 10 bases lay between the germline ends. The CDR3 region has the DNA TGTGCCAGCAGCCCCCGGACAGTGAACACTGAAGCTTTCTTT. Its translation: CASSPRTVNTEAFF.

The chain links TRBV7-2 to TRBJ2-2; 8 bases match TRBD2. The CDR3 is 16 residues long. V trimming: 8 bases; J trimming: 7 bases; junction bases outside the gene matches: 15. The V gene's germline CDR1 is SGHTA and CDR2 FQGNSA. CDR3 bases: TGTGCCAGCCGCCCTGCCGGGAGGGTATTTGGCGGGGAGCTGTTTTTT. It specifies CASRPAGRVFGGELFF. The full variable domain, its missing parts supplied by reference TRBV7-2 and TRBJ2-2, is GAGVSQSPSNKVTEKGKDVELRCDPISGHTALYWYRQSLGQGLEFLIYFQGNSAPDKSGLPSDRFSAERTGGSVSTLTIQRTQQEDSAVYLCASRPAGRVFGGELFFGEGSRLTVL.

This clone was seen more than once but under ten times. The chain is built from TRBV7-3 and TRBJ2-5; D remains unclear. V was shortened by 4 bases and J by 4 bases, with 10 bases between the two germline ends. This CDR3 is built from 13 residues. Germline V gene lookup returns CDR1 SGHTA and CDR2 FQGTGA. The CDR3 sequence is CASSSSPGETQYF. DNA for the CDR3: TGTGCCAGCAGCTCCTCACCAGGAGAGACCCAGTACTTC. Based on the CDR3 plus reference TRBV7-3 and TRBJ2-5, the full variable domain is GAGVSQTPSNKVTEKGKYVELRCDPISGHTALYWYRQSLGQGPEFLIYFQGTGAADDSGLPNDRFFAVRPEGSVSTLKIQRTERGDSAVYLCASSSSPGETQYFGPGTRLLVL.

V usage is TRBV2 and J usage is TRBJ2-5, with D hard to call. Germline loops: CDR1 SNHLY, CDR2 FYNNEI. CDR3 size: 14 residues. Trimming cost V 4 bases and J 0 bases, with 9 bases left between them. The CDR3 nucleotides are TGTGCCAGCAGTGCGCGAAAAAACCAAGAGACCCAGTACTTC. Amino acids: CASSARKNQETQYF. Looking up the rest from reference TRBV2 and TRBJ2-5 gives the full variable domain: EPEVTQTPSHQVTQMGQEVILRCVPISNHLYFYWYRQILGQKVEFLVSFYNNEISEKSEIFDDQFSVERPDGSNFTLKIRSTKLEDSAMYFCASSARKNQETQYFGPGTRLLVL.

CDR3 region: CASDNTGELFF. Here the CDR3 DNA reads TGCGCCAGTGACAACACCGGGGAGCTGTTTTTT. This chain joins TRBV5-1 and TRBJ2-2, with no clear D. Germline values: CDR1 SGHRS, CDR2 YFSETQ. The germline V and J ends were trimmed by 8 bases and 2 bases, with 4 bases remaining between them. This CDR3 has 11 residues.

The V call is TRBV5-4, the J call TRBJ1-1; the D gene is possibly TRBD1 (5 bases). Trimming stripped 1 base from V and 4 bases from J, with 11 bases between. This CDR3 region has 14 residues. Germline V gene sequence: CDR1 SGHNT, CDR2 YYREEE (reference sequence). The CDR3 protein is CASSLPQGGTEAFF. CDR3 nucleotide sequence: TGTGCCAGCAGCTTGCCCCAGGGCGGCACTGAAGCTTTCTTT.

The chain carries TRBV5-4 and TRBJ2-7; 8 nucleotides line up with TRBD2. Germline V gene data show CDR1 as SGHNT and CDR2 as YYREEE (reference sequence). The length of the CDR3 is 16 residues. V lost 2 bases and J lost 3; bases outside the gene matches: 10. The CDR3 is CASSLRAGAGDYEQYF. In nucleotides, the CDR3 is TGTGCCAGCAGCTTACGAGCGGGGGCAGGAGACTACGAGCAGTACTTC.

CDR3: CASRRTGLTYEQYF. DNA for the CDR3: TGTGCCAGCAGAAGGACAGGCCTAACCTACGAGCAGTACTTC. The V call is TRBV28, the J call TRBJ2-7; 7 bases match TRBD1. V shed 6 bases, J shed 2 bases, and the junction held 7 bases outside the gene matches. Germline V gene data show CDR1 as MDHEN and CDR2 as SYDVKM. The CDR3 runs to 14 residues.

Only one count was recorded for this clone. The V and J genes are TRBV10-2 and TRBJ2-2; D may be TRBD2 (6 bases). Germline CDR1 is WSHSY and CDR2 is SAAADI. V was pared by 2 bases and J by 4 bases, with 11 bases between. The CDR3 covers 15 residues. In DNA form, the CDR3 reads TGCGCCAGCAGTGAGACGGGACTTATCACCGGGGAGCTGTTTTTT. Residues: CASSETGLITGELFF.

V usage is TRBV11-2 and J usage is TRBJ2-5; D gene unclear. Germline lookup yields CDR1 SGHAT and CDR2 FQNNGV. The CDR3 length is 13 residues. V was shortened by 2 bases and J by 4 bases, with 8 bases between the two germline ends. The CDR3 spells CASSLNILETQYF. CDR3 coding DNA: TGTGCCAGCAGCTTAAACATCTTAGAGACCCAGTACTTC.

The J gene is TRBJ2-7, the V gene TRBV21-1; the table's D call, TRBD2, has no DNA check behind it. TRBV21-1 constitutes a pseudogene. CDR3 length: 12 amino acids. Written as DNA, the CDR3 is TGCGAGGAAGAGCACCCCTCCTACGAGCAGTACTTC. Protein product: CEEEHPSYEQYF.

This rearrangement joins TRBV5-1 to TRBJ2-1; D is uncertain. This CDR3 contains 17 residues. Trimming took off 1 base at V and 0 bases at J, with 14 bases between the two ends. Germline CDR1 SGHRS, CDR2 YFSETQ. CDR3 sequence (DNA): TGCGCCAGCAGCTTGTTCTCTCGCGGTAACTCCTACAATGAGCAGTTCTTC. Protein product: CASSLFSRGNSYNEQFF. Drawing the rest from reference TRBV5-1 and TRBJ2-1, the complete variable domain is KAGVTQTPRYLIKTRGQQVTLSCSPISGHRSVSWYQQTPGQGLQFLFEYFSETQRNKGNFPGRFSGRQFSNSRSEMNVSTLELGDSALYLCASSLFSRGNSYNEQFFGPGTRLTVL.

J is TRBJ2-1 and V is TRBV4-1; D is uncertain. The CDR3 has 14 amino acids. V shed 0 bases and J shed 5 bases, with 8 bases lying between them. The germline gives CDR1 MGHRA, CDR2 YSYEKL. The CDR3, as DNA: TGCGCCAGCAGCCAAGACGGACCCAACAATGAGCAGTTCTTC. As protein: CASSQDGPNNEQFF.

The chain employs TRBV10-3 and TRBJ2-1, with D possibly called TRBD1 or TRBD2 (6 bases each). The CDR3 is made up of 15 amino acids. Trimming removed 4 bases at V and 5 bases at J, with 15 bases between. From germline, CDR1 is ENHRY and CDR2 SYGVKD. CDR3 residues: CAISVGGSGNNEQFF. In DNA, the CDR3 is TGTGCCATCAGTGTAGGGGGGAGCGGAAACAATGAGCAGTTCTTC.

This clone came up once. The V and J genes are TRBV30 and TRBJ2-3, with a weak D call TRBD1 (5 bases). Germline V gene lookup returns CDR1 GTSNPN and CDR2 SVGIG (reference sequence). The CDR3 is 12 residues long. V was pared by 1 base and J by 8 bases, with 10 bases between. CDR3 sequence reads: CAWSDARGTQYF. CDR3 coding DNA: TGTGCCTGGAGTGACGCTAGGGGTACGCAGTATTTT. Using reference TRBV30 and TRBJ2-3 for the parts outside the CDR3, the full variable domain is SQTIHQWPATLVQPVGSPLSLECTVEGTSNPNLYWYRQAAGRGLQLLFYSVGIGQISSEVPQNLSASRPQDRQFILSSKKLLLSDSGFYLCAWSDARGTQYFGPGTRLTVL.

The chain has TRBV7-2 and TRBJ1-2, with D perhaps TRBD1 (5 bases). Germline CDR1 SGHTA, CDR2 FQGNSA. Trimming stripped 5 bases from V and 8 bases from J, with 18 bases between. The CDR3 runs to 14 residues. Here the CDR3 reads CASSGQGTRRGYTF. The CDR3 DNA sequence: TGTGCCAGCAGCGGCCAGGGTACTAGGAGGGGCTACACCTTC.

V usage is TRBV5-6 and J usage is TRBJ1-2, with a possible D match to TRBD1 (6 bases). V dropped 6 bases and J dropped 8 bases, with 17 bases sitting between them. The CDR3 spans 13 residues. CDR1 SGHDT and CDR2 YYEEEE come from the germline V gene. The CDR3 is CASTLGGREGYTF. DNA of the CDR3: TGTGCCAGCACTCTTGGGGGCAGGGAAGGCTACACCTTC.